This note documents a single T cell receptor (beta chain) sequence. Its antigen remains undetermined. Base qualities are not at hand, and no much larger clone is one base apart. The germline V gene encodes CDR1 SNHLY and CDR2 FYNNEI. The CDR3 runs 13 residues from the cysteine to the phenylalanine. Only the CDR3 portion is preserved as DNA: 39 bases, with reading frame beginning at the first base. Trimming accounts for 7 bases at V and 9 bases at J, while the number of junction bases matched to no gene is 6. The data were obtained in a study of blood T cell repertoires in COVID-19 (TCRdb year 2020). Regarding the study in general: Collaborator samples came from the United States, Italy and Spain and covered acute and convalescent phases of COVID-19. The dataset comprised deeply sampled blood TCRbeta repertoires from subjects exposed to, actively infected with, or recovered from COVID-19. Where available, HLA class I and class II types were taken from metadata supplied by the sample provider and were not determined by assay-based typing. A freely available public database, intended as a resource for researchers studying the immune response to SARS-CoV-2, is where the repertoires were released. Nearly every sample came with metadata listing a de-identified subject ID, COVID-19 status, age in years and sex. The samples were drawn from two sources: the first 160 participants of the ongoing ImmuneRACE study, and 1,200 or so subjects contributed by 6 global collaborators. The prospective study material was composed of cDNA or gDNA derived from T cells, B-cell-depleted T cells, or PBMCs. Beyond this particular receptor, the publication reports: The quantity of clinical and demographic metadata differed by source and by participant and was supplied without curation.

The collaborating institutions used their own protocols to collect whole blood in K2EDTA tubes. For TCRbeta analysis, collaborator samples were shipped as frozen whole blood, as isolated PBMCs, or as DNA extracted from either sample type. TCRbeta CDR3 regions were amplified from genomic DNA by means of the immunoSEQ Assay, a bias-controlled multiplex PCR. In the authors' own workflow: The number of nucleated cells in each sample was estimated by amplification of reference gene primers within the assay. To quantify the absolute abundance of each unique TCRbeta CDR3 rearrangement, sequence reads were collapsed and filtered. For each sample, productive Simpson clonality was calculated as the square root of Simpson's diversity index over productive rearrangements. The source is immuneACCESS, and TCRdb retained only in-frame sequences with V and J called. Part of the clones is not carried over; for the studies checked, unresolved V genes explain less than half of this, and the remainder is unexplained. Clone size and V and J calls were adopted from that table, with D and trimming inferred from the DNA. For this sample there are 310,000 or so clones; 86% appear just once. 1.6% of the sample lies in the top ten.

The sequence links TRBV2 to TRBJ1-6; the central 7 bases match TRBD1. The sample consisted of peripheral blood. This receptor was taken from a woman in her 50s with acute or convalescent COVID-19. The bases read TGTGCCAGCATGAGACAGGGTACTTCACCCCTCCACTTT. This codes for CASMRQGTSPLHF.